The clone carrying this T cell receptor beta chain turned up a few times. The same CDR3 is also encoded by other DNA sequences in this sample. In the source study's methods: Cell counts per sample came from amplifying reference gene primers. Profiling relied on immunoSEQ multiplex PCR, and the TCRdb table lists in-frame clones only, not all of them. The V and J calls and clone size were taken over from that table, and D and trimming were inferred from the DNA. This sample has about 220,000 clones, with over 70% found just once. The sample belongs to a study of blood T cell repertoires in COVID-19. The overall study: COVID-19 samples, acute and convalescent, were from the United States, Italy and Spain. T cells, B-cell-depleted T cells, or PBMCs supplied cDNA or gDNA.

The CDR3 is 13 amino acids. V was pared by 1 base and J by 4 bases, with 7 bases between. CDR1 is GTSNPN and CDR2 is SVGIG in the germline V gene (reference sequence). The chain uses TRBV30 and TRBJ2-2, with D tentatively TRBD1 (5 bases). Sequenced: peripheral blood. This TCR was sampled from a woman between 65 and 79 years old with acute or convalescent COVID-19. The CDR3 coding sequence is TGTGCCTGGAGTGCCCAGGGCACCGGGGAGCTGTTTTTT. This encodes CAWSAQGTGELFF.